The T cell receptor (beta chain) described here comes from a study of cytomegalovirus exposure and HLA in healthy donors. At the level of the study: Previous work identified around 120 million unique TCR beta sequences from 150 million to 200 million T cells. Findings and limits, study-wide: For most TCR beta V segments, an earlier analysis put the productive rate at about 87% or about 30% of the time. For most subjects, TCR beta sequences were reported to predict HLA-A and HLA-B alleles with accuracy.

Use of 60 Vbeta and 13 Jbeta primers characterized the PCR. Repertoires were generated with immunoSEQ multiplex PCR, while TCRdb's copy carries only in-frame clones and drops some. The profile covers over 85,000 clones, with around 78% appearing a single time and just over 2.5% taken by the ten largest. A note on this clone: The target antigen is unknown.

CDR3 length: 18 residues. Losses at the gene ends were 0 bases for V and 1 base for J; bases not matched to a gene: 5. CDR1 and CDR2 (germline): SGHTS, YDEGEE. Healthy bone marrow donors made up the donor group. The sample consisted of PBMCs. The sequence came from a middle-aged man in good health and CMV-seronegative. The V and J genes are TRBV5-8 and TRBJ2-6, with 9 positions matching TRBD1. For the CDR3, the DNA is TGTGCCAGCAGCTTGGGACAGGGGGTATTTTCTGGGGCCAACGTCCTGACTTTC. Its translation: CASSLGQGVFSGANVLTF.